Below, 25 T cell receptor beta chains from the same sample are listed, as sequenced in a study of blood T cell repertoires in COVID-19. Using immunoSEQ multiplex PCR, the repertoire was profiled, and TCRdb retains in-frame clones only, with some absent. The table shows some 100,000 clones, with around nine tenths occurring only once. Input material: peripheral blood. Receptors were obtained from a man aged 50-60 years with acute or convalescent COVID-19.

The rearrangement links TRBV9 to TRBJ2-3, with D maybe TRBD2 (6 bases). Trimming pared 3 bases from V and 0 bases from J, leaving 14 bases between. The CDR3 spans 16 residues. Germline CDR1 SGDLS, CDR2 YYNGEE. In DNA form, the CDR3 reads TGTGCCAGCAGCGCCGGGAGAGGGCAGAGCACAGATACGCAGTATTTT. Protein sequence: CASSAGRGQSTDTQYF. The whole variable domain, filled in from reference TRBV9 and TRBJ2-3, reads DSGVTQTPKHLITATGQRVTLRCSPRSGDLSVYWYQQSLDQGLQFLIQYYNGEERAKGNILERFSAQQFPDLHSELNLSSLELGDSALYFCASSAGRGQSTDTQYFGPGTRLTVL.

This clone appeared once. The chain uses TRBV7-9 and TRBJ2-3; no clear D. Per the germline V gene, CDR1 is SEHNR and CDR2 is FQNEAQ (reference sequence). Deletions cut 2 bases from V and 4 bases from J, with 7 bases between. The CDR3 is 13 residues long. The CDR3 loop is CASSLSWPDTQYF. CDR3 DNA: TGTGCCAGCAGCTTAAGTTGGCCAGATACGCAGTATTTT. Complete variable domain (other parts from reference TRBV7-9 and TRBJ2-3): DTGVSQNPRHKITKRGQNVTFRCDPISEHNRLYWYRQTLGQGPEFLTYFQNEAQLEKSRLLSDRFSAERPKGSFSTLEIQRTEQGDSAMYLCASSLSWPDTQYFGPGTRLTVL.

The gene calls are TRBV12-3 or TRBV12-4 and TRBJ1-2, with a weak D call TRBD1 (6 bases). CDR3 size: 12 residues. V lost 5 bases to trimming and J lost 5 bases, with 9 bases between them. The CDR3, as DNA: TGTGCCAGCAGTCCCCAGGGGTATGGCTACACCTTC. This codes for CASSPQGYGYTF.

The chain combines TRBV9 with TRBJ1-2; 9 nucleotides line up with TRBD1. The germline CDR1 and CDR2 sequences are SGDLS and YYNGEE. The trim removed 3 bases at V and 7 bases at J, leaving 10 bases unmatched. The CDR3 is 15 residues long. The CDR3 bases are TGTGCCAGCAGCGGCGGATCGGACAGGGGAGCTGGCTACACCTTC. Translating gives CASSGGSDRGAGYTF.

CDR3: CASSFEGLEYNEQFF. CDR3 nucleotide sequence: TGCGCCAGCAGCTTTGAGGGACTAGAATACAATGAGCAGTTCTTC. V and J are TRBV5-1 and TRBJ2-1; TRBD2 matches 8 bases. Trimming at V came to 2 bases and at J to 4 bases, leaving 5 bases not matched to a gene. Per the germline V gene, CDR1 is SGHRS and CDR2 is YFSETQ. CDR3 length equals 15 residues.

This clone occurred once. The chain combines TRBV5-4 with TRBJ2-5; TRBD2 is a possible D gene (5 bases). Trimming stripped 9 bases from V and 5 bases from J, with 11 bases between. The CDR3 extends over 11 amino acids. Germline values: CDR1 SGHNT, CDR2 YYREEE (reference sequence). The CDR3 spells CATRRGETQYF. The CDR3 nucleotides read TGTGCCACCCGGAGAGGGGAGACCCAGTACTTC.

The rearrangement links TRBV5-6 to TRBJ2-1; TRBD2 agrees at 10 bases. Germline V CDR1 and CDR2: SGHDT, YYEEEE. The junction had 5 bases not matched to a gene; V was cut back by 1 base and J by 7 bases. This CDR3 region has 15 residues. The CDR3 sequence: CASSLFSSGRNEQFF. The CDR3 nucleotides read TGTGCCAGCAGCTTGTTCTCTAGCGGGAGAAATGAGCAGTTCTTC.

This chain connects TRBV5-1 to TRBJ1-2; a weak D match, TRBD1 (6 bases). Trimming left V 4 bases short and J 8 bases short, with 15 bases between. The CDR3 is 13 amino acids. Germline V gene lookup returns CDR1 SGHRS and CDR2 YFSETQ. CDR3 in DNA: TGCGCCAGCAGCACGACAGGACCAGGGGGCTACACCTTC. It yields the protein CASSTTGPGGYTF. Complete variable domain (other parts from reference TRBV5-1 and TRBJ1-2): KAGVTQTPRYLIKTRGQQVTLSCSPISGHRSVSWYQQTPGQGLQFLFEYFSETQRNKGNFPGRFSGRQFSNSRSEMNVSTLELGDSALYLCASSTTGPGGYTFGSGTRLTVV.

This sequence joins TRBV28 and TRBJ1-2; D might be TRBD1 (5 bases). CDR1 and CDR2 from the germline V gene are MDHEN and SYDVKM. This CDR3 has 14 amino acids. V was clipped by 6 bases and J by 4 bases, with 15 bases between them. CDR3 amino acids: CASSPGHESYGYTF. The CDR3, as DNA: TGTGCCAGCAGCCCCGGACACGAGAGCTATGGCTACACCTTC.

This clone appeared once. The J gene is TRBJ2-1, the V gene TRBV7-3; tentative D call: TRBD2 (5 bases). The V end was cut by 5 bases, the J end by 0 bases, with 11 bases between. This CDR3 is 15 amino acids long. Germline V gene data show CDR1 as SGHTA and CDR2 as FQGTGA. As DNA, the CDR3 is TGTGCCAGCAGCCCGGGGAGAGACTCCTACAATGAGCAGTTCTTC. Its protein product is CASSPGRDSYNEQFF.

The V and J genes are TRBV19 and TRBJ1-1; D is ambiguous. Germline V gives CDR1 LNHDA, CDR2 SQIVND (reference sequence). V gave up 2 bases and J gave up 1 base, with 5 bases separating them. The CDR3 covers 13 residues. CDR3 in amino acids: CASSITPNTEAFF. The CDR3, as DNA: TGTGCCAGTAGTATAACACCGAACACTGAAGCTTTCTTT.

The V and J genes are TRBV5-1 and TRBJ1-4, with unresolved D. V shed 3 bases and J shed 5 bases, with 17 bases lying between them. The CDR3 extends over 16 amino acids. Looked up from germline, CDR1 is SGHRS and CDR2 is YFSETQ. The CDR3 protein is CASSSGSKGINEKLFF. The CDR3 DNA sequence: TGCGCCAGCAGCTCAGGATCCAAAGGCATAAATGAAAAACTGTTTTTT.

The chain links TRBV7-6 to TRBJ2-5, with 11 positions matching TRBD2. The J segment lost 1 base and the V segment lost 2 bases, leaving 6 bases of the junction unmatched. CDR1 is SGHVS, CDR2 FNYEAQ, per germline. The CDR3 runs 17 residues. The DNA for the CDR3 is TGTGCCAGCAGCTTAATCGAGACTAGCGGGACCCAAGAGACCCAGTACTTC. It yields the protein CASSLIETSGTQETQYF.

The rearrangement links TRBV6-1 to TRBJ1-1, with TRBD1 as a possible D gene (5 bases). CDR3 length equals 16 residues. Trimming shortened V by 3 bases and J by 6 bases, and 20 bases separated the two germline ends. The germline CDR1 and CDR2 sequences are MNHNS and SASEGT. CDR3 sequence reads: CASSDPWGSGFPEAFF. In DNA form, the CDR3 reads TGTGCCAGCAGTGACCCCTGGGGCAGTGGTTTCCCTGAAGCTTTCTTT.

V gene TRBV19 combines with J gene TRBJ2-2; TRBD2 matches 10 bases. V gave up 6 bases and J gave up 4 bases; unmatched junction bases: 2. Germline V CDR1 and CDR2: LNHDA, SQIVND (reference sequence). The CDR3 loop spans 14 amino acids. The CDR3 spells CASSRTSGTGELFF. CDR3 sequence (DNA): TGTGCCAGTAGCCGGACTAGCGGCACCGGGGAGCTGTTTTTT.

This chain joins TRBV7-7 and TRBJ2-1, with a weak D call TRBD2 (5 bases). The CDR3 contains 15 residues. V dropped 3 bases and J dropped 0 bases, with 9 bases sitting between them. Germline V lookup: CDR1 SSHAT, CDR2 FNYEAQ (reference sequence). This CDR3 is CASSFLGSSYNEQFF. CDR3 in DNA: TGTGCCAGCAGCTTCTTGGGGAGCTCCTACAATGAGCAGTTCTTC.

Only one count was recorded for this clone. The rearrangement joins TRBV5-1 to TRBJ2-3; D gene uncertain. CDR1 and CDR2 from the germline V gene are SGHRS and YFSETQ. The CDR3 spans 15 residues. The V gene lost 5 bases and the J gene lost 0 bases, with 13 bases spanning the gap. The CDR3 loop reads CASRTAATSTDTQYF. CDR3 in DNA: TGCGCCAGCAGAACTGCCGCAACTAGCACAGATACGCAGTATTTT. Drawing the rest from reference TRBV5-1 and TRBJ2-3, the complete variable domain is KAGVTQTPRYLIKTRGQQVTLSCSPISGHRSVSWYQQTPGQGLQFLFEYFSETQRNKGNFPGRFSGRQFSNSRSEMNVSTLELGDSALYLCASRTAATSTDTQYFGPGTRLTVL.

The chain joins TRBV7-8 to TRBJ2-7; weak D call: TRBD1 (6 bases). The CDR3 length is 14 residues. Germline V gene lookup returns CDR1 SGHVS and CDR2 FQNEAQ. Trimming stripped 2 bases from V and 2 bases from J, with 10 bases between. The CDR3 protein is CASSLWTDPYEQYF. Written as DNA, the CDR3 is TGTGCCAGCAGCTTATGGACAGACCCCTACGAGCAGTACTTC.

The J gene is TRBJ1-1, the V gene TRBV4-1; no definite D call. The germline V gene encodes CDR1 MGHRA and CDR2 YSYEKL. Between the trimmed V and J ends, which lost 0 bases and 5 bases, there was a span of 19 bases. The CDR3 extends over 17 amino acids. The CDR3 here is CASSQDVRSQSWTEAFF. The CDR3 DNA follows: TGCGCCAGCAGCCAAGATGTCAGGTCCCAGTCCTGGACTGAAGCTTTCTTT.

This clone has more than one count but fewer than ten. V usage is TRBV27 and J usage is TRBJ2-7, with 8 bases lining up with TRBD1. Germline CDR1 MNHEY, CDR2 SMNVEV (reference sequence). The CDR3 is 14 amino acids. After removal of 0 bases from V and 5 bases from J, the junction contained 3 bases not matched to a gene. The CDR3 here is CASSLSRTGNEQYF. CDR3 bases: TGTGCCAGCAGTTTATCCCGGACAGGGAACGAGCAGTACTTC.

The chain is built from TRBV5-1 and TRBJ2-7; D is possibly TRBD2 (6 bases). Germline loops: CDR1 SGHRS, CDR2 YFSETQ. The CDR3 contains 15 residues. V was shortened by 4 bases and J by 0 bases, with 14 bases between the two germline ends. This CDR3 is CASSPTPTSSYEQYF. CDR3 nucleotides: TGCGCCAGCAGCCCGACCCCGACTAGCTCCTACGAGCAGTACTTC.

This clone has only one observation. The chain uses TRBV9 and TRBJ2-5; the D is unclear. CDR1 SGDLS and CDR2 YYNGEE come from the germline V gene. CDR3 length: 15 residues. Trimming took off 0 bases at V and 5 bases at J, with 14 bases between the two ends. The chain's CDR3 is CASSVGLPPSETQYF. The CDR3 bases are TGTGCCAGCAGCGTAGGACTGCCGCCCTCCGAGACCCAGTACTTC.

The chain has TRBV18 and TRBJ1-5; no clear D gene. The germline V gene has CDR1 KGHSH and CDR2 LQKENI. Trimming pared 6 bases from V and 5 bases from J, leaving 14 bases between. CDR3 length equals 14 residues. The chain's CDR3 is CASSLARGDQPQHF. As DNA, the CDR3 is TGTGCCAGCTCCCTCGCCAGAGGCGATCAGCCCCAGCATTTT.

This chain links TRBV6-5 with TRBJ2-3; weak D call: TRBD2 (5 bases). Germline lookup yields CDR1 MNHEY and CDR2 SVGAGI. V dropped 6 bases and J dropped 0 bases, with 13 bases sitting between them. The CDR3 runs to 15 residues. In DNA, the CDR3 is TGTGCCAGCAGGCGGACTGAGGTTAGCACAGATACGCAGTATTTT. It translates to CASRRTEVSTDTQYF.

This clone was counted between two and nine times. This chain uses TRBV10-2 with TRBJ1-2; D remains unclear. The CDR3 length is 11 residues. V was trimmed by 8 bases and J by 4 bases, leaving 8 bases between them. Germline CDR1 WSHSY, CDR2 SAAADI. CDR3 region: CASADFYGYTF. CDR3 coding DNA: TGCGCCAGCGCAGATTTCTATGGCTACACCTTC.